The text below deals with one T cell receptor (beta chain). Antigen: not known. These data are taken from a study of T cell responses to AZD1222 COVID-19 vaccine. Study summary: Pooling of second doses given at about 4 or about 12 weeks was done. Study-level points and caveats: Per reports, nearly half of all spike-specific TCRs target regions that are unmutated in variants. Spike was spanned by vaccine-associated CD4 TCRs, which were dominant at 160-218 and 743-854.

The assay was immunoSEQ multiplex PCR, and TCRdb's table has in-frame clones only and misses some. The sample lists 150,000 or so clones; 80% to 95% were seen once. The ends lost 5 bases at V and 2 bases at J; junction bases unmatched: 4. The germline gives CDR1 MDHEN, CDR2 SYDVKM. This CDR3 spans 15 amino acids. The origin of this receptor is an adult in good health. The chain is built from TRBV28 and TRBJ2-1, with 9 bases lining up with TRBD2. The material sequenced was peripheral blood, taken on day 0 of AZD1222 vaccination. The DNA for the CDR3 is TGTGCCAGCAGTGAAGAGCGGGAGGCCTACAATGAGCAGTTCTTC. Amino acid sequence: CASSEEREAYNEQFF. Full variable domain (rest looked up from reference TRBV28 and TRBJ2-1): DVKVTQSSRYLVKRTGEKVFLECVQDMDHENMFWYRQDPGLGLRLIYFSYDVKMKEKGDIPEGYSVSREKKERFSLILESASTNQTSMYLCASSEEREAYNEQFFGPGTRLTVL.